The next 14 T cell receptor beta chains were all read from a single sample in a study of cytomegalovirus exposure and HLA in healthy donors. 13 Jbeta primers and 60 Vbeta primers were used for the PCR. TCRdb keeps only in-frame clones here, not all; method: immunoSEQ multiplex PCR. The data hold under 100,000 clones, with 55% to 65% observed a single time. The sample comprised PBMCs. These receptors were taken from a woman aged 35 to 49 in good health and CMV-seropositive.

The chain joins TRBV4-3 to TRBJ1-5, with TRBD1 as a possible D gene (6 bases). The V and J ends lost 0 bases and 7 bases respectively, with 13 bases between them. Germline CDR1 is LGHNA and CDR2 is YSLEER. The CDR3 runs to 15 residues. CDR3 nucleotide sequence: TGCGCCAGCAGCCAAGAAGCAGGGGTCAGCCAGCCCCAGCATTTT. Translated, it gives CASSQEAGVSQPQHF.

This chain uses TRBV28 with TRBJ1-5; perhaps TRBD1 as D (5 bases). The ends were cut back, 3 bases at V and 4 bases at J, with 13 bases in the middle. The CDR3 runs to 15 residues. Germline CDR1 and CDR2: MDHEN and SYDVKM. The CDR3 sequence: CASSFSGGSNQPQHF. Here the CDR3 DNA reads TGTGCCAGCAGTTTTTCCGGGGGGAGTAATCAGCCCCAGCATTTT. Drawing the rest from reference TRBV28 and TRBJ1-5, the complete variable domain is DVKVTQSSRYLVKRTGEKVFLECVQDMDHENMFWYRQDPGLGLRLIYFSYDVKMKEKGDIPEGYSVSREKKERFSLILESASTNQTSMYLCASSFSGGSNQPQHFGDGTRLSIL.

This clone appeared a few times. The chain joins TRBV18 to TRBJ1-1; TRBD1 is a possible D gene (6 bases). V was pared by 3 bases and J by 5 bases, with 7 bases between. The CDR3 sequence is 12 residues long. Germline V gives CDR1 KGHSH, CDR2 LQKENI. The CDR3, as DNA: TGTGCCAGCTCACCGCAGGGGACTGAAGCTTTCTTT. Amino acids: CASSPQGTEAFF.

The genes are TRBV9 and TRBJ2-3, with a tentative D call TRBD1 (6 bases). The CDR3 consists of 15 residues. Germline-derived CDR1 and CDR2 are SGDLS and YYNGEE. Trimming removed 1 base from V and 3 bases from J, with 12 bases in between. DNA for the CDR3: TGTGCCAGCAGCGTATGGGGGCAAGGAACAGATACGCAGTATTTT. Protein sequence: CASSVWGQGTDTQYF.

There are a few counts of this clone. The chain recombines TRBV7-2 with TRBJ2-7; 9 bases line up with TRBD2. J gave up 6 bases and V 6 bases, and 12 bases lay outside the gene matches. CDR3 size: 15 residues. CDR1 is SGHTA, CDR2 FQGNSA, per germline. The CDR3 region has the DNA TGTGCCAGCAGACAGAGGACTAGCGATCCCTCCGAGCAGTACTTC. This encodes CASRQRTSDPSEQYF.

The J gene is TRBJ2-2, the V gene TRBV7-9; TRBD1 matches 10 bases. The germline CDR1 and CDR2 sequences are SEHNR and FQNEAQ (reference sequence). This CDR3 has 16 amino acids. The V and J ends lost 4 bases and 10 bases, in that order; junction bases with no gene match: 12. Here the CDR3 DNA reads TGTGCCAGCAGCTGGGGACAGGGGCAGGGGGAAGTGGAGCTGTTTTTT. Translation gives CASSWGQGQGEVELFF.

CDR3 sequence reads: CASSPLFQGANEKLFF. The CDR3 DNA reads as TGTGCCAGTAGCCCCCTCTTTCAGGGGGCTAATGAAAAACTGTTTTTT. V and J are TRBV19 and TRBJ1-4; 7 bases line up with TRBD1. The CDR3 totals 16 residues. Germline V gene sequence: CDR1 LNHDA, CDR2 SQIVND (reference sequence). V lost 6 bases, J lost 3 bases, and 10 bases stayed unmatched.

The chain combines TRBV2 with TRBJ1-2; D gene uncertain. The CDR3 consists of 15 residues. Trimming took 4 bases from V and 0 from J, leaving 12 bases between them. The germline V gene encodes CDR1 SNHLY and CDR2 FYNNEI. CDR3 in amino acids: CASSGAGKANYGYTF. CDR3 sequence (DNA): TGTGCCAGCAGTGGGGCAGGCAAAGCTAACTATGGCTACACCTTC.

The CDR3 here is CASTSKTGTGVYGYTF. CDR3 bases: TGTGCCAGCACCTCAAAAACCGGGACAGGGGTATATGGCTACACCTTC. V is TRBV28 and J is TRBJ1-2; 10 nucleotides match TRBD1. The CDR3 contains 16 residues. In germline, CDR1 is MDHEN, CDR2 SYDVKM. J gave up 5 bases and V 7 bases, and 13 bases lay outside the gene matches.

This clone was seen only a few times. The rearrangement uses TRBV30 and TRBJ1-4; a possible D gene is TRBD1 (5 bases). Germline loops: CDR1 GTSNPN, CDR2 SVGIG (reference sequence). Trimming cost V 2 bases and J 10 bases, with 11 bases left between them. This CDR3 has 12 amino acids. The CDR3 loop is CAWSSQGGKLFF. Written as DNA, the CDR3 is TGTGCCTGGAGTTCTCAGGGAGGAAAACTGTTTTTT.

This clone was counted between two and nine times. In nucleotides, the CDR3 is TGTGCCAGCAGCTTAGCTGGAGGGGGCGCTCCCTACGAGCAGTACTTC. Amino acid sequence: CASSLAGGGAPYEQYF. The rearrangement joins TRBV7-9 to TRBJ2-7; possibly TRBD1 for D (7 bases). V was pared by 0 bases and J by 2 bases, with 14 bases between. The CDR3 spans 16 residues. CDR1 is SEHNR, CDR2 FQNEAQ, per germline (reference sequence).

This chain joins TRBV27 and TRBJ1-5; TRBD1 aligns across 10 bases. This CDR3 spans 15 amino acids. V was clipped by 8 bases and J by 3 bases; unmatched bases: 7. Germline CDR1 and CDR2: MNHEY and SMNVEV (reference sequence). As DNA, the CDR3 is TGTGCCAGCGGGGGACAGGGGTGGGACAATCAGCCCCAGCATTTT. This translates into CASGGQGWDNQPQHF.

V gene TRBV4-3 combines with J gene TRBJ2-1, with D unclear. The V end was cut by 0 bases, the J end by 9 bases, with 9 bases between. This CDR3 spans 13 amino acids. Germline CDR1 is LGHNA and CDR2 is YSLEER. CDR3: CASSQERPGEQFF. The CDR3 DNA reads TGCGCCAGCAGCCAAGAGCGGCCCGGTGAGCAGTTCTTC.

The gene calls are TRBV28 and TRBJ2-1; TRBD1 is a possible D gene (6 bases). V lost 6 bases and J 0 bases, leaving 12 bases between the germline ends. CDR3 length equals 15 residues. Looked up from germline, CDR1 is MDHEN and CDR2 is SYDVKM. The CDR3 DNA reads as TGTGCCAGCAGGAGACAGGCGAGCTCCTACAATGAGCAGTTCTTC. Its translation is CASRRQASSYNEQFF. Full variable domain (outside the CDR3, taken from reference TRBV28 and TRBJ2-1): DVKVTQSSRYLVKRTGEKVFLECVQDMDHENMFWYRQDPGLGLRLIYFSYDVKMKEKGDIPEGYSVSREKKERFSLILESASTNQTSMYLCASRRQASSYNEQFFGPGTRLTVL.